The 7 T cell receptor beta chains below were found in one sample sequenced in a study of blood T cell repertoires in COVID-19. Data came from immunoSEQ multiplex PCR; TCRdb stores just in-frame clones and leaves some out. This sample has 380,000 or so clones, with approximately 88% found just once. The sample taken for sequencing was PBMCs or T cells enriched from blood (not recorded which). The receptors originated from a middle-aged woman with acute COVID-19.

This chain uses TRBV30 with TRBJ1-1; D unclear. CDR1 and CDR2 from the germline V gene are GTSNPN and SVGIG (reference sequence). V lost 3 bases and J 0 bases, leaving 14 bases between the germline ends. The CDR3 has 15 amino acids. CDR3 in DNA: TGTGCCTGGAGCTCTCCCGAAGACATGAACACTGAAGCTTTCTTT. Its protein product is CAWSSPEDMNTEAFF.

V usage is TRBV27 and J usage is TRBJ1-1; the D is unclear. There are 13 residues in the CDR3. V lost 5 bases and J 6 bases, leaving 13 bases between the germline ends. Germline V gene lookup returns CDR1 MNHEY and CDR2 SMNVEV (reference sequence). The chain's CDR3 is CASSLVPAAEAFF. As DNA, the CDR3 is TGTGCCAGCAGTCTAGTTCCGGCGGCTGAAGCTTTCTTT.

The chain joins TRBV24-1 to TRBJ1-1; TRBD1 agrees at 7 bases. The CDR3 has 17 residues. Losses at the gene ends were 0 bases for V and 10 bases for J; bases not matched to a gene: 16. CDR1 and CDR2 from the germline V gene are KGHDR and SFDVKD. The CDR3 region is CATSDLPPRRWRGRAFF. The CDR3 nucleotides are TGTGCCACCAGTGATTTGCCACCACGACGCTGGAGGGGGCGAGCTTTCTTT.

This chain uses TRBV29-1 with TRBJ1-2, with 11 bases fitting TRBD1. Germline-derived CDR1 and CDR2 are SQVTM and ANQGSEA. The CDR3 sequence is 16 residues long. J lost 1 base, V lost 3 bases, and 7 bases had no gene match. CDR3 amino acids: CSVDNGQGASNYGYTF. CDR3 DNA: TGCAGCGTTGATAATGGACAGGGGGCGAGTAACTATGGCTACACCTTC.

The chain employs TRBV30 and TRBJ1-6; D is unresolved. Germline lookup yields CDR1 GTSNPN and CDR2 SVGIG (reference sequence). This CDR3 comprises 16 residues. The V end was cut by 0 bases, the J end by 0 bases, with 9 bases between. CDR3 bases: TGTGCCTGGAGTGTATTAGCGAGCTCCTATAATTCACCCCTCCACTTT. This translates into CAWSVLASSYNSPLHF. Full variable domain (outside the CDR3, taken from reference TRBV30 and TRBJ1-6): SQTIHQWPATLVQPVGSPLSLECTVEGTSNPNLYWYRQAAGRGLQLLFYSVGIGQISSEVPQNLSASRPQDRQFILSSKKLLLSDSGFYLCAWSVLASSYNSPLHFGNGTRLTVT.

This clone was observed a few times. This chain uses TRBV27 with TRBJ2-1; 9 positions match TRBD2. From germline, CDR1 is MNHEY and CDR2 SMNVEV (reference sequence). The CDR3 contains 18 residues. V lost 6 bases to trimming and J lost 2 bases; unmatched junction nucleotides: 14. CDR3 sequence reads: CASRPSGRGGSTYNEQFF. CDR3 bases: TGTGCCAGCAGACCGTCGGGGCGGGGGGGCTCGACCTACAATGAGCAGTTCTTC.

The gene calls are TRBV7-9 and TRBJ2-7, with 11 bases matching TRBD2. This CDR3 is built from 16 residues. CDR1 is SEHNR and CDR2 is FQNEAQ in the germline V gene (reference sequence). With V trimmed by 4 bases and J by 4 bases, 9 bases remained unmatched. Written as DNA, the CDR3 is TGTGCCAGCAGCTATCCCGGGACTAGCGGACCTTACGAGCAGTACTTC. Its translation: CASSYPGTSGPYEQYF. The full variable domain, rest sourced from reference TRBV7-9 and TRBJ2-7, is DTGVSQNPRHKITKRGQNVTFRCDPISEHNRLYWYRQTLGQGPEFLTYFQNEAQLEKSRLLSDRFSAERPKGSFSTLEIQRTEQGDSAMYLCASSYPGTSGPYEQYFGPGTRLTVT.